The T cell receptor beta chain under discussion was sequenced for a study of molecular identifiers for immune sequencing clone quantification. A single record per CDR3 protein comes from TCRdb applying MiXCR to the PCR reads. The sample has about half a million distinct CDR3 sequences; about 26% are singletons. The V and J ends lost 2 bases and 4 bases respectively, with 18 bases between them. Germline CDR1 reads SEHNR; CDR2 reads FQNEAQ (reference sequence). This CDR3 spans 17 amino acids. The rearrangement uses TRBV7-9 and TRBJ2-1; TRBD2 might be the D (5 bases). The receptor comes from a human donor in good health. Some libraries in this study had Jurkat cell RNA spiked in. The sequenced sample consisted of naive CD8+ T cells from blood, with Jurkat cell RNA spiked in. Documented subset: FACS-sorted CD8+CD4-CCR7+CD45RA+ naive T cells. CDR3: CASSLSRGRQGYNEQFF. As DNA, the CDR3 is TGTGCCAGCAGCTTAAGCCGGGGTAGACAAGGATACAATGAGCAGTTCTTC.